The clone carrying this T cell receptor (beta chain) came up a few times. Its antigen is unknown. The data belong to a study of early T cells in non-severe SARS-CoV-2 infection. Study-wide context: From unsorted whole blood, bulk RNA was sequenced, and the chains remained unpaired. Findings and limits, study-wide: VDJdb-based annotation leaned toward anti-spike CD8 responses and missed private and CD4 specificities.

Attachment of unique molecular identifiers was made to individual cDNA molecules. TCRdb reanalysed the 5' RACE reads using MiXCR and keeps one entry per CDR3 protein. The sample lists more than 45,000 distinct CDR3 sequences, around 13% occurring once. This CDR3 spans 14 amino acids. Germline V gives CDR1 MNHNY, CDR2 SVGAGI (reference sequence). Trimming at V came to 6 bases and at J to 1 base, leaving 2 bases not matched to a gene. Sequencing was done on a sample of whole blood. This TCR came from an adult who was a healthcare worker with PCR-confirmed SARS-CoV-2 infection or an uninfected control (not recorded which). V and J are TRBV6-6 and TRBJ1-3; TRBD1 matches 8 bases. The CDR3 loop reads CASSRQGSGNTIYF. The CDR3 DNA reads TGTGCCAGCAGCCGACAGGGGTCTGGAAACACCATATATTTT.